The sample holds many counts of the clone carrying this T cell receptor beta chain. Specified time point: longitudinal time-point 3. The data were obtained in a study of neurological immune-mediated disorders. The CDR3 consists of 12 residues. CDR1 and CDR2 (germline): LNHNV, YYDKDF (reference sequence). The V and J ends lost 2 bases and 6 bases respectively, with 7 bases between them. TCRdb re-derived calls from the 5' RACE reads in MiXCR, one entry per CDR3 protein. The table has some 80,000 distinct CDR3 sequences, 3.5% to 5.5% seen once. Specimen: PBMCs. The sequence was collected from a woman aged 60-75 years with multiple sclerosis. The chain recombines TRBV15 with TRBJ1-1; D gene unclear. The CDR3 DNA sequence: TGTGCCACCAGCAGAAGAACCCCTGAAGCTTTCTTT. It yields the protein CATSRRTPEAFF.